The 31 T cell receptor beta chains listed next were all sequenced from one sample in a study of graft-versus-host responses after intestinal transplantation. The data were produced by immunoSEQ multiplex PCR, yet TCRdb's version contains in-frame clones alone and is incomplete. The table shows around 89,000 clones, with about nine tenths occurring only once. No antigen has been identified for these receptors. The source material was unstimulated CD8+ T cells sorted from spleen or lymph node cells, sampled before transplant. These receptors all come from a human donor who was the organ donor for an intestinal transplant.

This chain connects TRBV7-3 to TRBJ1-1; D possibly corresponds to TRBD1 (6 bases). Trimming left V 2 bases short and J 0 bases short, with 13 bases between. CDR1 is SGHTA and CDR2 is FQGTGA in the germline V gene. This CDR3 has 16 amino acids. The chain's CDR3 is CASSLVPGAVNTEAFF. The CDR3 DNA reads TGTGCCAGCAGCTTAGTCCCAGGGGCGGTGAACACTGAAGCTTTCTTT. The full variable domain, its missing parts supplied by reference TRBV7-3 and TRBJ1-1, is GAGVSQTPSNKVTEKGKYVELRCDPISGHTALYWYRQSLGQGPEFLIYFQGTGAADDSGLPNDRFFAVRPEGSVSTLKIQRTERGDSAVYLCASSLVPGAVNTEAFFGQGTRLTVV.

This rearrangement joins TRBV30 to TRBJ2-3, with 8 bases identical to TRBD1. Germline V CDR1 and CDR2: GTSNPN, SVGIG (reference sequence). V lost 1 base, J lost 0 bases, and 3 bases stayed unmatched. The CDR3 extends over 15 amino acids. The CDR3 reads CAWSEDRDSTDTQYF. Written as DNA, the CDR3 is TGTGCCTGGAGTGAGGACAGGGATAGCACAGATACGCAGTATTTT.

The J gene is TRBJ1-4, the V gene TRBV7-8, with D tentatively TRBD1 (5 bases). The germline gives CDR1 SGHVS, CDR2 FQNEAQ. This CDR3 has 14 residues. V dropped 3 bases and J dropped 6 bases, with 11 bases sitting between them. The CDR3 is CASSLGAGYEKLFF. The CDR3 bases are TGTGCCAGCAGCTTGGGTGCAGGGTATGAAAAACTGTTTTTT.

The genes are TRBV6-1 and TRBJ2-2, with TRBD1 as a possible D gene (6 bases). V lost 7 bases and J lost 2, with 14 bases in between. The CDR3 sequence is 15 residues long. Germline-derived CDR1 and CDR2 are MNHNS and SASEGT. CDR3 sequence: CASTPGHRNTGELFF. CDR3 bases: TGTGCCAGCACCCCGGGACATAGAAACACCGGGGAGCTGTTTTTT.

V is TRBV27 and J is TRBJ2-7, with D possibly being TRBD1 (6 bases). V lost 6 bases, J lost 3 bases, and 18 bases lay in between. The CDR3 totals 15 residues. CDR1 MNHEY and CDR2 SMNVEV come from the germline V gene (reference sequence). The CDR3 bases are TGTGCCAGCAGCTCTGAGGGACACGGCCTCTACGAGCAGTACTTC. Translating it yields CASSSEGHGLYEQYF.

The chain carries TRBV7-2 and TRBJ2-3, with D uncertain. This CDR3 spans 13 amino acids. Looked up from germline, CDR1 is SGHTA and CDR2 is FQGNSA. Between the trimmed V and J ends, which lost 3 bases and 1 base, there was a span of 5 bases. The CDR3 DNA sequence: TGTGCCAGCAGCTTCTTTGGCACAGATACGCAGTATTTT. Translation: CASSFFGTDTQYF.

The V call is TRBV5-4, the J call TRBJ2-7, with D unresolved. CDR1 SGHNT and CDR2 YYREEE come from the germline V gene (reference sequence). This CDR3 has 13 amino acids. Trimming left V 10 bases short and J 5 bases short, with 19 bases between. The CDR3 protein is CALRTSTRDEQYF. CDR3 in DNA: TGTGCCCTTCGTACGTCGACTCGGGACGAGCAGTACTTC.

The chain recombines TRBV9 with TRBJ2-7; a weak D match, TRBD1 (6 bases). Deletions cut 0 bases from V and 5 bases from J, with 15 bases between. The CDR3 loop spans 15 amino acids. Germline CDR1 is SGDLS and CDR2 is YYNGEE. CDR3 amino acids: CASSVGGRGLDEQYF. The CDR3 DNA reads TGTGCCAGCAGCGTAGGTGGCAGGGGATTGGACGAGCAGTACTTC.

The J gene is TRBJ2-1, the V gene TRBV4-1; 8 bases fit TRBD2. The V gene's germline CDR1 is MGHRA and CDR2 YSYEKL. V was clipped by 4 bases and J by 4 bases; unmatched bases: 9. CDR3 length: 16 residues. CDR3 DNA sequence: TGCGCCAGCAGCCCCTCCGGGAGGGGACCTTACAATGAGCAGTTCTTC. This translates into CASSPSGRGPYNEQFF.

CDR3 bases: TGTGCCAGCAGTTACTCTGCGGGGGGGCTGGATACGCAGTATTTT. Protein sequence: CASSYSAGGLDTQYF. The V gene is TRBV6-5, the J gene TRBJ2-3; TRBD2 matches at 9 bases. After removal of 0 bases from V and 6 bases from J, the junction contained 4 bases not matched to a gene. The CDR3 runs to 15 residues. The germline gives CDR1 MNHEY, CDR2 SVGAGI.

The CDR3, as DNA: TGTGCCAGTAGTATAGGGGGGACTTACTACTCCTACAATGAGCAGTTCTTC. It translates to CASSIGGTYYSYNEQFF. The chain joins TRBV19 to TRBJ2-1; D possibly corresponds to TRBD2 (6 bases). The CDR3 consists of 17 residues. The V end was cut by 1 base, the J end by 0 bases, with 13 bases between. The V gene's germline CDR1 is LNHDA and CDR2 SQIVND (reference sequence).

This CDR3 reads CASSPGYEQYF. CDR3 coding DNA: TGTGCCAGCAGCCCAGGATACGAGCAGTACTTC. The chain uses TRBV27 and TRBJ2-7; D uncertain. CDR3 length equals 11 residues. Looked up from germline, CDR1 is MNHEY and CDR2 is SMNVEV (reference sequence). Trimming stripped 6 bases from V and 4 bases from J, with 7 bases between.

The V and J genes are TRBV11-2 and TRBJ2-7; D is ambiguous. V shed 10 bases and J shed 3 bases, with 13 bases lying between them. The CDR3 sequence is 12 residues long. CDR1 and CDR2 (germline): SGHAT, FQNNGV. Here the CDR3 reads CATRSSRYEQYF. Here the CDR3 DNA reads TGTGCCACCAGAAGTAGTCGCTACGAGCAGTACTTC.

This chain links TRBV9 with TRBJ1-2; perhaps TRBD1 as D (5 bases). Germline lookup yields CDR1 SGDLS and CDR2 YYNGEE. V was pared by 3 bases and J by 0 bases, with 18 bases between. This CDR3 is 17 amino acids long. CDR3 region: CASSASRQWGSNYGYTF. Written as DNA, the CDR3 is TGTGCCAGCAGCGCGTCGAGACAGTGGGGCTCTAACTATGGCTACACCTTC. The full variable domain, its missing parts supplied by reference TRBV9 and TRBJ1-2, is DSGVTQTPKHLITATGQRVTLRCSPRSGDLSVYWYQQSLDQGLQFLIQYYNGEERAKGNILERFSAQQFPDLHSELNLSSLELGDSALYFCASSASRQWGSNYGYTFGSGTRLTVV.

The J gene is TRBJ2-2, the V gene TRBV4-1; 9 bases match TRBD1. V was clipped by 4 bases and J by 6 bases; unmatched bases: 9. The V gene's germline CDR1 is MGHRA and CDR2 YSYEKL. The CDR3 spans 16 residues. For the CDR3, the DNA is TGCGCCAGCAGCCCGGGACAGGGAAACTCCCCCGGGGAGCTGTTTTTT. It yields the protein CASSPGQGNSPGELFF.

The genes are TRBV6-5 and TRBJ1-4; D gene ambiguous. V lost 4 bases and J lost 8, with 11 bases in between. The CDR3 is 13 amino acids. Germline loops: CDR1 MNHEY, CDR2 SVGAGI. The DNA for the CDR3 is TGTGCCAGCAGTTCAACAGTGATGGAAAAACTGTTTTTT. The encoded protein is CASSSTVMEKLFF.

This rearrangement joins TRBV7-3 to TRBJ2-3; 10 nucleotides agree with TRBD1. The CDR3 totals 14 residues. The germline V gene has CDR1 SGHTA and CDR2 FQGTGA. The ends lost 5 bases at V and 6 bases at J; junction bases unmatched: 5. CDR3 sequence: CASSQGTGADTQYF. The DNA for the CDR3 is TGTGCCAGCAGCCAAGGGACAGGGGCGGATACGCAGTATTTT.

The J gene is TRBJ2-5, the V gene TRBV6-5; perhaps TRBD2 as D (7 bases). The V gene lost 2 bases and the J gene lost 3 bases, with 16 bases spanning the gap. In germline, CDR1 is MNHEY, CDR2 SVGAGI. The CDR3 consists of 16 residues. In DNA form, the CDR3 reads TGTGCCAGCAGTTACGTCTCGGGGAGGGGGGAAGAGACCCAGTACTTC. Translated, it gives CASSYVSGRGEETQYF.

The chain links TRBV4-1 to TRBJ1-5; TRBD1 might be the D (5 bases). The CDR3 has 15 residues. In germline, CDR1 is MGHRA, CDR2 YSYEKL. Trimming took off 3 bases at V and 2 bases at J, with 11 bases between the two ends. CDR3 residues: CASSHSGMGNQPQHF. The CDR3, as DNA: TGCGCCAGCAGCCATTCAGGGATGGGCAATCAGCCCCAGCATTTT.

This CDR3 is CASSSQGWNQPQHF. As DNA, the CDR3 is TGTGCCAGCAGCTCTCAGGGGTGGAATCAGCCCCAGCATTTT. The chain links TRBV21-1 to TRBJ1-5; whether TRBD1, the table's D call, matches the DNA was not checked. TRBV21-1 has pseudogene status. The CDR3 loop spans 14 amino acids.

The CDR3 spells CASRARTGELFF. In DNA, the CDR3 is TGTGCCAGCCGCGCCCGGACCGGGGAGCTGTTTTTT. The chain recombines TRBV6-5 with TRBJ2-2, with D unresolved. Germline CDR1 MNHEY, CDR2 SVGAGI. CDR3 size: 12 residues. Trimming removed 8 bases at V and 5 bases at J, with 9 bases between.

The chain carries TRBV25-1 and TRBJ2-2, with TRBD1 matching 7 bases. Germline V CDR1 and CDR2: MGHDK, SYGVNS. The V segment lost 5 bases and the J segment 0 bases; nucleotides outside the gene matches: 9. The CDR3 length is 17 residues. The CDR3 nucleotides read TGTGCCAGCAGTAGCTACAGGGGAGAATCGAACACCGGGGAGCTGTTTTTT. Its translation is CASSSYRGESNTGELFF.

The V and J genes are TRBV15 and TRBJ1-1, with 8 bases identical to TRBD1. J lost 11 bases, V lost 1 base, and 9 bases had no gene match. There are 14 residues in the CDR3. CDR1 LNHNV and CDR2 YYDKDF come from the germline V gene (reference sequence). This CDR3 reads CATSRGTGFNLAFF. CDR3 bases: TGTGCCACCAGCAGAGGGACAGGGTTTAATCTTGCTTTCTTT.

The J gene is TRBJ2-7, the V gene TRBV28; D not certain. The ends were cut back, 5 bases at V and 4 bases at J, with 3 bases in the middle. The germline CDR1 and CDR2 sequences are MDHEN and SYDVKM. The CDR3 sequence is 10 residues long. CDR3 DNA sequence: TGTGCCAGCAGTCGTTACGAGCAGTACTTC. Translation: CASSRYEQYF. The full variable domain, with the rest looked up from reference TRBV28 and TRBJ2-7, is DVKVTQSSRYLVKRTGEKVFLECVQDMDHENMFWYRQDPGLGLRLIYFSYDVKMKEKGDIPEGYSVSREKKERFSLILESASTNQTSMYLCASSRYEQYFGPGTRLTVT.

V gene TRBV5-4 combines with J gene TRBJ2-1; D possibly corresponds to TRBD2 (7 bases). Germline CDR1 is SGHNT and CDR2 is YYREEE (reference sequence). V lost 2 bases and J 3 bases, leaving 15 bases between the germline ends. The CDR3 extends over 16 amino acids. Written as DNA, the CDR3 is TGTGCCAGCAGCTTCATTGGCGGGGGCCTCTACAATGAGCAGTTCTTC. It translates to CASSFIGGGLYNEQFF.

The chain links TRBV14 to TRBJ1-6; the D gene is possibly TRBD1 (6 bases). The V gene's germline CDR1 is SGHDN and CDR2 FVKESK. The V gene lost 3 bases and the J gene lost 9 bases, with 18 bases spanning the gap. The CDR3 sequence is 16 residues long. CDR3 nucleotides: TGTGCCAGCAGCCAGGGTAACAGGGCGTCGGGTTCACCCCTCCACTTT. This sequence encodes CASSQGNRASGSPLHF.

This chain connects TRBV27 to TRBJ1-1; D uncertain. V lost 4 bases and J 7 bases, leaving 10 bases between the germline ends. The CDR3 is made up of 12 amino acids. Germline V gene sequence: CDR1 MNHEY, CDR2 SMNVEV (reference sequence). The CDR3 nucleotides are TGTGCCAGCAGTTCGTCGAGGAGTGAAGCTTTCTTT. It yields the protein CASSSSRSEAFF.

This clone was observed a few times. V is TRBV19 and J is TRBJ1-5; 9 bases line up with TRBD1. This CDR3 is built from 14 residues. V was pared by 5 bases and J by 4 bases, with 3 bases of the junction left unmatched. The germline V gene encodes CDR1 LNHDA and CDR2 SQIVND (reference sequence). The CDR3 loop reads CASSVQGANQPQHF. CDR3 sequence (DNA): TGTGCCAGTAGTGTACAGGGGGCGAATCAGCCCCAGCATTTT.

The table lists this clone with a few counts. CDR3 sequence: CASKSFRKNNSPLHF. CDR3 DNA sequence: TGTGCCAGTAAGAGCTTCAGGAAGAATAATTCACCCCTCCACTTT. This chain uses TRBV19 with TRBJ1-6; no clear D gene. Germline lookup yields CDR1 LNHDA and CDR2 SQIVND (reference sequence). The CDR3 has 15 residues. V was clipped by 7 bases and J by 5 bases, with 15 bases between them.

V gene TRBV28 combines with J gene TRBJ1-5; 9 bases align to TRBD1. There are 15 residues in the CDR3. Germline CDR1 reads MDHEN; CDR2 reads SYDVKM. The J segment lost 2 bases and the V segment lost 5 bases, leaving 4 bases of the junction unmatched. In nucleotides, the CDR3 is TGTGCCAGCAGTCCCACAGGGGGCGGCAATCAGCCCCAGCATTTT. Residues: CASSPTGGGNQPQHF.

The J gene is TRBJ2-4, the V gene TRBV7-9, with 7 positions matching TRBD2. V was clipped by 5 bases and J by 0 bases; unmatched bases: 10. The CDR3 consists of 17 residues. From germline, CDR1 is SEHNR and CDR2 FQNEAQ (reference sequence). The CDR3 spells CASSPPGGNLAKNIQYF. In nucleotides, the CDR3 is TGTGCCAGCAGCCCACCCGGGGGGAACCTAGCCAAAAACATTCAGTACTTC.